A selection of T cell receptor beta chains follows, all from one sample in a study of blood T cell repertoires in COVID-19. TCRdb's copy holds only in-frame clones and misses some; the assay was immunoSEQ multiplex PCR. The profile covers more than 300,000 clones, with around nine tenths appearing a single time and 3.5% to 5% taken by the ten largest. The sample consisted of PBMCs or T cells enriched from blood (not recorded which). These receptors all stem from a woman in her 30s who had been exposed to COVID-19. Each CDR3 is given with its conserved first and last residue. D genes are given only for firm matches. Rows may omit the clone size; those that give it use once, few, many or a size class.

d_call: TRBD1
v_call: TRBV19
j_call: TRBJ1-5
clone_size: NA
cdr3_nt: TGTGCCAGTAGTGATACCGGGACAGGTAATCAGCCCCAGCATTTT
cdr3_aa: CASSDTGTGNQPQHF

d_call: TRBD1
v_call: TRBV6-5
j_call: TRBJ1-2
clone_size: NA
cdr3_nt: TGTGCCAGCACCCGCGGAGGGGGCCGAAACTATGGCTACACCTTC
cdr3_aa: CASTRGGGRNYGYTF

d_call: NA
v_call: TRBV29-1
j_call: TRBJ2-3
clone_size: NA
cdr3_nt: TGCAGTCAGGACGGGGGAGGCACAGATACGCAGTATTTT
cdr3_aa: CSQDGGGTDTQYF

d_call: NA
v_call: TRBV5-5
j_call: TRBJ1-5
clone_size: NA
cdr3_nt: TGTGCCAGCAGCTCAGACAGTAATCAGCCCCAGCATTTT
cdr3_aa: CASSSDSNQPQHF

d_call: TRBD2
v_call: TRBV4-1
j_call: TRBJ2-5
clone_size: NA
cdr3_nt: TGCGCCAGCAGCCAAGCCTATGGGACTAGCGGGGGAGAGACCCAGTACTTC
cdr3_aa: CASSQAYGTSGGETQYF

d_call: TRBD1
v_call: TRBV6-6
j_call: TRBJ1-1
clone_size: NA
cdr3_nt: TGTGCCAGCAGTTACCCGCCGACAGGGCTGAACACTGAAGCTTTCTTT
cdr3_aa: CASSYPPTGLNTEAFF

d_call: NA
v_call: TRBV20-1
j_call: TRBJ1-1
clone_size: NA
cdr3_nt: TGCAGTGCCCGCGTGGTATCTGAAGCTTTCTTT
cdr3_aa: CSARVVSEAFF

d_call: NA
v_call: TRBV2
j_call: TRBJ2-3
clone_size: few
cdr3_nt: TGTGCCAGCAGTGAAGCCCGTGACGGAGTCACGCAGTATTTT
cdr3_aa: CASSEARDGVTQYF

d_call: NA
v_call: TRBV6-7
j_call: TRBJ2-1
clone_size: NA
cdr3_nt: TGCGCGAGGGTTCTGAAGGAGTACAATGAGCAGTTCTTC
cdr3_aa: CARVLKEYNEQFF

d_call: NA
v_call: TRBV19
j_call: TRBJ2-5
clone_size: NA
cdr3_nt: TGTGCCAGTAGTACTACGAACAGGGTTTGGGAGACCCAGTACTTC
cdr3_aa: CASSTTNRVWETQYF

d_call: TRBD1
v_call: TRBV7-2
j_call: TRBJ1-2
clone_size: NA
cdr3_nt: TGTGCCAGCAGCTCGACAGGGTATCTTAACTATGGCTACACCTTC
cdr3_aa: CASSSTGYLNYGYTF

d_call: NA
v_call: TRBV6-5
j_call: TRBJ2-5
clone_size: few
cdr3_nt: TGTGCCAGCAGTTACGGGGGGATCCAAGAGACCCAGTACTTC
cdr3_aa: CASSYGGIQETQYF

d_call: NA
v_call: TRBV19
j_call: TRBJ1-2
clone_size: once
cdr3_nt: TGTGCCAGTAGTGAGCGGGACACCCTTTATGGCTACACCTTC
cdr3_aa: CASSERDTLYGYTF

d_call: TRBD2
v_call: TRBV7-3
j_call: TRBJ2-3
clone_size: NA
cdr3_nt: TGTGCCAGCAGCTCCGGACTAGCGGGGAGCCTAGATACGCAGTATTTT
cdr3_aa: CASSSGLAGSLDTQYF

d_call: NA
v_call: TRBV5-4
j_call: TRBJ2-7
clone_size: once
cdr3_nt: TGTGCCAGCAGCACGGGGGCGTTAGGGGGCAGCGAGCAGTACTTC
cdr3_aa: CASSTGALGGSEQYF

d_call: NA
v_call: TRBV5-4
j_call: TRBJ1-2
clone_size: NA
cdr3_nt: TGTGCCAGCAGGGCGGCGGGTCGGGCTCACGGTGGCTACACCTTC
cdr3_aa: CASRAAGRAHGGYTF

d_call: NA
v_call: TRBV5-1
j_call: TRBJ1-1
clone_size: NA
cdr3_nt: TGCGCCAGCAGCTTGGGTACGGGCTGGAGGACTGAAGCTTTCTTT
cdr3_aa: CASSLGTGWRTEAFF

d_call: NA
v_call: TRBV5-6
j_call: TRBJ1-2
clone_size: once
cdr3_nt: TGTGCCAGCAGCTTTGGGCCCGACGACTATGGCTACACCTTC
cdr3_aa: CASSFGPDDYGYTF

d_call: NA
v_call: TRBV4-1
j_call: TRBJ1-6
clone_size: once
cdr3_nt: TGCGCCAGCAGCCAAGATAATTTGACAGGTAATTCACCCCTCCACTTT
cdr3_aa: CASSQDNLTGNSPLHF

d_call: TRBD1
v_call: TRBV18
j_call: TRBJ1-6
clone_size: NA
cdr3_nt: TGTGCCAGCTCACCCCGACAGGGCGATAATTCACCCCTCCACTTT
cdr3_aa: CASSPRQGDNSPLHF

d_call: TRBD1
v_call: TRBV19
j_call: TRBJ1-6
clone_size: NA
cdr3_nt: TGTGCCAGTAGTATACAGAGACAGGGGTCAAATTCACCCCTCCACTTT
cdr3_aa: CASSIQRQGSNSPLHF

d_call: NA
v_call: TRBV19
j_call: TRBJ1-3
clone_size: NA
cdr3_nt: TGTGCCAGCCTAGACAGAGTCTCTGGAAACACCATATATTTT
cdr3_aa: CASLDRVSGNTIYF

d_call: TRBD2
v_call: TRBV24-1
j_call: TRBJ2-3
clone_size: NA
cdr3_nt: TGTGCCACCAGTGACCGACTAGCGGGGGACACAGATACGCAGTATTTT
cdr3_aa: CATSDRLAGDTDTQYF

d_call: TRBD1
v_call: TRBV6-5
j_call: TRBJ1-3
clone_size: NA
cdr3_nt: TGTGCCAGCAGTTACTCGGGACAGGTCTCTGGAAACACCATATATTTT
cdr3_aa: CASSYSGQVSGNTIYF

d_call: TRBD1
v_call: TRBV7-9
j_call: TRBJ2-3
clone_size: few
cdr3_nt: TGTGCCAGCAGCTTAGGGACAGGGGGGATAGATACGCAGTATTTT
cdr3_aa: CASSLGTGGIDTQYF

d_call: NA
v_call: TRBV2
j_call: TRBJ2-5
clone_size: NA
cdr3_nt: TGTGCCAGCAGTGACGCCGGACATCTGGAGACCCAGTACTTC
cdr3_aa: CASSDAGHLETQYF

d_call: NA
v_call: TRBV9
j_call: TRBJ1-1
clone_size: NA
cdr3_nt: TGTGCCAGCAGCGTAGGGCACCCGAACACTGAAGCTTTCTTT
cdr3_aa: CASSVGHPNTEAFF